The 15 T cell receptor beta chains presented below share a single source sample, sequenced in a study of Graves' ophthalmopathy and Graves' hyperthyroidism. RNA transcripts were the template, and TCR beta CDR3 regions were amplified from them. A first-round RT-PCR used HTBI primers, followed by a second-round multiplex PCR. TCRdb redid the calling of the multiplex PCR reads with MiXCR, one entry per CDR3 protein. The sample holds over a million distinct CDR3 sequences, less than 45% seen once. The source material was peripheral blood or thyroid tissue (not recorded which). The receptors here all came from an adult man with Graves' hyperthyroidism.

This clonotype was seen many times. The rearrangement links TRBV9 to TRBJ2-5, with a possible D match to TRBD2 (5 bases). Germline CDR1 reads SGDLS; CDR2 reads YYNGEE. V lost 4 bases and J lost 7, with 14 bases in between. This CDR3 contains 13 residues. The CDR3 sequence is CASSRTPEGTQYF. The CDR3 DNA sequence: TGTGCCAGCAGCCGGACTCCCGAGGGGACCCAGTACTTC.

This clonotype was seen repeatedly, ten times or more. The CDR3 reads CASSQKDRDAEAFF. In DNA, the CDR3 is TGTGCCAGCAGCCAGAAAGACAGGGATGCCGAAGCTTTCTTT. The gene calls are TRBV4-2 and TRBJ1-1, with TRBD1 matching 7 bases. Germline CDR1 and CDR2: LGHNA and YNFKEQ. CDR3 length: 14 amino acids. V lost 3 bases, J lost 8 bases, and 9 bases stayed unmatched.

Comments on this clonotype: Given a much more abundant clone one base away, this may be a read error. The V and J genes are TRBV20-1 and TRBJ1-2, with D possibly matching TRBD1 (6 bases). V lost 5 bases and J 8 bases, leaving 18 bases between the germline ends. This CDR3 has 13 amino acids. In germline, CDR1 is DFQATT, CDR2 SNEGSKA (reference sequence). The CDR3 sequence: CSASDSDYGGYTF. The DNA for the CDR3 is TGCAGTGCTTCGGACAGTGATTATGGAGGCTACACCTTC.

This clonotype was seen repeatedly, ten times or more. The chain couples TRBV12-3 or TRBV12-4 to TRBJ1-1; D ambiguous. The CDR3 sequence is 14 residues long. V shed 3 bases and J shed 0 bases, with 8 bases lying between them. The CDR3 bases are TGTGCCAGCAGTTTGCCCCAGATGAACACTGAAGCTTTCTTT. Translated, it gives CASSLPQMNTEAFF.

Regarding this clonotype: A read error is possible here, since a much larger clone lies one base away. The chain is built from TRBV7-2 and TRBJ2-5; the D gene is possibly TRBD1 (6 bases). Trimming took off 1 base at V and 1 base at J, with 10 bases between the two ends. CDR3 length: 15 amino acids. Germline values: CDR1 SGHTA, CDR2 FQGNSA. The CDR3 sequence is CASSLVGTLQETQYF. CDR3 in DNA: TGTGCCAGCAGCTTAGTCGGGACACTCCAAGAGACCCAGTACTTC.

This clonotype was seen only a few times. V and J are TRBV19 and TRBJ1-5, with 7 nucleotides matching TRBD1. After removal of 4 bases from V and 4 bases from J, the junction contained 7 bases not matched to a gene. Per germline, CDR1 LNHDA and CDR2 SQIVND (reference sequence). This CDR3 contains 15 residues. The CDR3 coding sequence is TGTGCCAGTAGTACAGCCGGGACAGTAAATCAGCCCCAGCATTTT. The encoded protein is CASSTAGTVNQPQHF. The variable domain in full, completed from reference TRBV19 and TRBJ1-5, reads DGGITQSPKYLFRKEGQNVTLSCEQNLNHDAMYWYRQDPGQGLRLIYYSQIVNDFQKGDIAEGYSVSREKKESFPLTVTSAQKNPTAFYLCASSTAGTVNQPQHFGDGTRLSIL.

This chain connects TRBV5-1 to TRBJ2-2, with D perhaps TRBD2 (6 bases). Germline CDR1 and CDR2: SGHRS and YFSETQ. The CDR3 loop spans 15 amino acids. Deletions cut 0 bases from V and 6 bases from J, with 12 bases between. The CDR3 region is CASSLVSSGAGELFF. The CDR3 nucleotides are TGCGCCAGCAGCTTGGTTTCTTCGGGGGCCGGGGAGCTGTTTTTT.

This chain joins TRBV7-2 and TRBJ2-5; 10 nucleotides align to TRBD2. With 4 bases clipped from V and 6 bases from J, the junction kept 8 bases outside the gene matches. CDR3 length: 15 amino acids. CDR1 is SGHTA, CDR2 FQGNSA, per germline. Here the CDR3 reads CASSYSGGTGQTQYF. CDR3 bases: TGTGCCAGCAGCTATAGCGGGGGGACTGGGCAGACCCAGTACTTC.

The CDR3 DNA reads as TGCGCCAGCAGCCAAGATCCCGGTGGGACGGATACACAGCCCCAGCATTTT. It translates to CASSQDPGGTDTQPQHF. This chain uses TRBV4-3 with TRBJ1-5; possibly TRBD1 for D (5 bases). Germline values: CDR1 LGHNA, CDR2 YSLEER. The CDR3 is 17 residues long. Trimming pared 0 bases from V and 7 bases from J, leaving 19 bases between.

This clonotype was found many times. This chain joins TRBV19 and TRBJ1-4; unclear D gene. Germline-derived CDR1 and CDR2 are LNHDA and SQIVND (reference sequence). The CDR3 has 14 residues. Between the trimmed V and J ends, which lost 7 bases and 4 bases, there was a span of 13 bases. This CDR3 is CASMAARRNEKLFF. CDR3 coding DNA: TGTGCCAGTATGGCAGCTCGACGTAATGAAAAACTGTTTTTT.

Of note for this clonotype: A much larger clone sits a single nucleotide away, making a read error possible. The chain carries TRBV11-2 and TRBJ1-1; D is ambiguous. The CDR3 totals 11 residues. Germline CDR1 reads SGHAT; CDR2 reads FQNNGV. Deletions cut 5 bases from V and 5 bases from J, with 6 bases between. The CDR3 is CASSEQTEAFF. In nucleotides, the CDR3 is TGTGCCAGCAGCGAGCAGACTGAAGCTTTCTTT.

Many counts were recorded for this clonotype. The rearrangement uses TRBV9 and TRBJ1-6; D perhaps matches TRBD1 (6 bases). CDR3 length: 17 amino acids. Germline V gene data show CDR1 as SGDLS and CDR2 as YYNGEE. Trimming cost V 4 bases and J 7 bases, with 21 bases left between them. The CDR3 nucleotides are TGTGCCAGCAGCACCCACAGGGTGCGGCGTGAAAATTCACCCCTCCACTTT. Encoded protein: CASSTHRVRRENSPLHF.

The sample holds one count of this clonotype. The chain employs TRBV9 and TRBJ2-3, with D possibly being TRBD1 (5 bases). The germline V gene has CDR1 SGDLS and CDR2 YYNGEE. V lost 4 bases and J lost 1, with 10 bases in between. The CDR3 runs 14 residues. CDR3 sequence reads: CASSPQGRTDTQYF. CDR3 bases: TGTGCCAGCAGCCCCCAGGGCCGCACAGATACGCAGTATTTT.

This clonotype has only one observation. The rearrangement uses TRBV11-2 and TRBJ2-5; D tentatively fits TRBD1 or TRBD2 (5 bases each). Trimming left V 5 bases short and J 5 bases short, with 21 bases between. The V gene's germline CDR1 is SGHAT and CDR2 FQNNGV. The CDR3 spans 16 residues. CDR3 in DNA: TGTGCCAGCAGCCCCCGGGGCATAGGGTCGGGGGAGACCCAGTACTTC. It yields the protein CASSPRGIGSGETQYF.

This clonotype was counted at least ten times. The J gene is TRBJ2-5, the V gene TRBV6-1, with 7 nucleotides matching TRBD1. CDR1 is MNHNS, CDR2 SASEGT, per germline. Trimming removed 4 bases from V and 5 bases from J; junction bases left unmatched: 7. The CDR3 runs to 14 residues. CDR3 protein: CASSGGGTGETQYF. The CDR3 coding sequence is TGTGCCAGCAGTGGAGGGGGCACGGGGGAGACCCAGTACTTC.